This T cell receptor beta chain was identified in a study of early T cells in non-severe SARS-CoV-2 infection. Study at large: Sequencing of unsorted whole blood was done on bulk RNA, leaving chains unpaired. Study-wide points: VDJdb-based annotation leaned toward anti-spike CD8 responses and missed private and CD4 specificities.

Researchers attached unique molecular identifiers to individual cDNA molecules. TCRdb used MiXCR to reprocess the 5' RACE reads, holding one entry per CDR3 protein. The table records more than 55,000 distinct CDR3 sequences, 10% to 15% of them present only once. This CDR3 region has 13 residues. Germline V lookup: CDR1 SNHLY, CDR2 FYNNEI. Trimming removed 11 bases from V and 0 bases from J, with 12 bases in between. This clonotype appeared many times. Its matching antigen is unknown. What was sequenced was whole blood. The origin of this receptor is an adult who was a healthcare worker with PCR-confirmed SARS-CoV-2 infection or an uninfected control (not recorded which). The chain couples TRBV2 to TRBJ2-3; D is undetermined. The chain's CDR3 is CAARARSTDTQYF. The CDR3 DNA sequence: TGTGCCGCGCGCGCGCGGAGCACAGATACGCAGTATTTT.